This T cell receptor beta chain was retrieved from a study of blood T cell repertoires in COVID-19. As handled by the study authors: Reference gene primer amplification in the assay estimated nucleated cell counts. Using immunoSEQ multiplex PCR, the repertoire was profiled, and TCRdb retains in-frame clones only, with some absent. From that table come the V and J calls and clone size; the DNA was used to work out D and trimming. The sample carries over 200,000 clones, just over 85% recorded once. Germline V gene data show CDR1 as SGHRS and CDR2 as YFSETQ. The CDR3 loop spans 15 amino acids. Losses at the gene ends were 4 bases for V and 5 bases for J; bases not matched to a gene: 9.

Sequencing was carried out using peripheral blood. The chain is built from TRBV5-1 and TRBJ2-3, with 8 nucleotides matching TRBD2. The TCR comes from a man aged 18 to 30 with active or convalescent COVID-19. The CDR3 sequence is CASSTQAGVGDTQYF. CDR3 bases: TGCGCCAGCAGCACACAAGCGGGAGTGGGAGATACGCAGTATTTT.